This is a list of T cell receptor beta chains from one sample in a study of Graves' ophthalmopathy and Graves' hyperthyroidism. In TCRdb, the multiplex PCR reads were re-called with MiXCR into one record per CDR3 protein. Among around 1,000,000 distinct CDR3 sequences listed, 35% to 45% were seen once. Material: peripheral blood or thyroid tissue (not recorded which). These receptors came from an adult man with Graves' hyperthyroidism. Each CDR3 is given with its conserved first and last residue.

cdr3_aa j_call v_call
CASSWTGGEETQYF TRBJ2-5 TRBV12-3/TRBV12-4
CAIQQPGNTIYF TRBJ1-3 TRBV10-3
CASSLTQHF TRBJ1-5 TRBV7-3
CASSSYLEGPGTEACF TRBJ1-1 TRBV5-1
CASSKYRSDTEAFF TRBJ1-1 TRBV5-1
CASSLAPDLSNQPQHF TRBJ1-5 TRBV7-9
CAWSPGTGGSYEQYF TRBJ2-7 TRBV30
CASSLGGARGETQYF TRBJ2-5 TRBV7-2
CASSQVAGTINQPQHF TRBJ1-5 TRBV4-3
CASSWDRMFF TRBJ1-4 TRBV6-6
CASTPGANEKLFF TRBJ1-4 TRBV5-5
CASSQVISFYEQYF TRBJ2-7 TRBV4-1
CASSLYGSGGTYEQYF TRBJ2-7 TRBV7-2
CASSGPRTGETQYF TRBJ2-5 TRBV5-6
CATSRGPNRIAQETQYF TRBJ2-5 TRBV15
CASSAGLAGPLNEKLFF TRBJ1-4 TRBV10-2
CSGRDPMTYEQYF TRBJ2-7 TRBV29-1
CSAHGTSGMVGETQYF TRBJ2-5 TRBV20-1
CSARDVTPYGYTF TRBJ1-2 TRBV20-1
CASSELGAGDEETQYF TRBJ2-5 TRBV25-1
CASSAGTSVSDETQYF TRBJ2-5 TRBV4-1
CASNRGSQETQYF TRBJ2-5 TRBV6-5
CASSQDTLGPQHF TRBJ1-5 TRBV4-3
CASSLEPSGGAYEQYF TRBJ2-7 TRBV7-2
CASSSNRGRTF TRBJ1-2 TRBV7-3
CASRMGDQPQHF TRBJ1-5 TRBV12-3/TRBV12-4
CASSLAGKTQYF TRBJ2-5 TRBV7-2
CASSFSGSSLYEQYF TRBJ2-7 TRBV7-3
CASSERLAGGGGYEQYF TRBJ2-7 TRBV7-9
CASSLTNHAAFF TRBJ1-1 TRBV12-3/TRBV12-4
CASSPGGTGMSSPLHF TRBJ1-6 TRBV5-1
CASTFRRSYGYTF TRBJ1-2 TRBV12-3/TRBV12-4
CASSFDGPGLAYEQYF TRBJ2-7 TRBV7-8
CASRKGDMNTEAFF TRBJ1-1 TRBV11-2
CASRPPPYTEAFF TRBJ1-1 TRBV28
CASSGEVSGNTIYF TRBJ1-3 TRBV12-3/TRBV12-4
CSVAGDGNF TRBJ2-5 TRBV29-1
CASSYTGRMNEQYF TRBJ2-7 TRBV7-9
CASSEVGSQNQPQHF TRBJ1-5 TRBV2
CSASDSPGSELETQYF TRBJ2-5 TRBV20-1
CATAVNGVRVYEQYF TRBJ2-7 TRBV15
CASRPEGALGNQPQHF TRBJ1-5 TRBV28